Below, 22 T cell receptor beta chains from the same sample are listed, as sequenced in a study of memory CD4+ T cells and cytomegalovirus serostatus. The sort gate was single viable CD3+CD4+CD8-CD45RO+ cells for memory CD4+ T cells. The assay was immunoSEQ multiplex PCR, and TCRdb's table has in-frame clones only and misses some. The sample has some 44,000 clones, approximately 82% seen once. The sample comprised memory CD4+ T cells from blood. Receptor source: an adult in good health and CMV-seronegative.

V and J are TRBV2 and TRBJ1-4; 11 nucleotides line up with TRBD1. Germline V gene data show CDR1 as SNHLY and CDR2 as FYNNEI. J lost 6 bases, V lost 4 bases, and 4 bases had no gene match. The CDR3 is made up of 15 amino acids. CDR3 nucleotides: TGTGCCAGCAGTGTGTGGGGACAGGGGGATGAAAAACTGTTTTTT. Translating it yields CASSVWGQGDEKLFF.

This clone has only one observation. The CDR3 sequence: CASGKTDTNIQYF. CDR3 DNA sequence: TGTGCCAGCGGTAAGACGGACACAAACATTCAGTACTTC. The chain combines TRBV2 with TRBJ2-4, with D perhaps matching TRBD1 (5 bases). The length of the CDR3 is 13 residues. From germline, CDR1 is SNHLY and CDR2 FYNNEI. V was cut by 8 bases and J by 6 bases, with 14 bases left in between.

The CDR3, as DNA: TGTGCCAGCAGCTTGGCCCCTGATACGCAGTATTTT. As protein: CASSLAPDTQYF. The rearrangement joins TRBV5-4 to TRBJ2-3; D is unresolved. CDR1 is SGHNT and CDR2 is YYREEE in the germline V gene (reference sequence). The V end was cut by 0 bases, the J end by 6 bases, with 5 bases between. The CDR3 contains 12 residues.

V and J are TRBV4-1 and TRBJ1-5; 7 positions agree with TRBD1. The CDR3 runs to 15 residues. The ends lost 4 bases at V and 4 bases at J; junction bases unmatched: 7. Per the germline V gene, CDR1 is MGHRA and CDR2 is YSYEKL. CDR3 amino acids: CASSPSGQKNQPQHF. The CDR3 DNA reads TGCGCCAGCAGCCCCTCGGGACAGAAGAATCAGCCCCAGCATTTT.

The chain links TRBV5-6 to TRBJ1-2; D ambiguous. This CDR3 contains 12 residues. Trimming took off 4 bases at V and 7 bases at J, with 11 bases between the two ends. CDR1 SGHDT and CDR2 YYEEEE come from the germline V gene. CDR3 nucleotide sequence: TGTGCCAGCAGCCCTCAGTACTCTGGCTACACCTTC. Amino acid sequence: CASSPQYSGYTF.

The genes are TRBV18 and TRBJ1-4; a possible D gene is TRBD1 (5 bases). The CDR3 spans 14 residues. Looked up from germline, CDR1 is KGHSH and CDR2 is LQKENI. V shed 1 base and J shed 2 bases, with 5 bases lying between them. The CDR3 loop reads CASSPQGTNEKLFF. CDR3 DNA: TGTGCCAGCTCACCACAGGGGACTAATGAAAAACTGTTTTTT.

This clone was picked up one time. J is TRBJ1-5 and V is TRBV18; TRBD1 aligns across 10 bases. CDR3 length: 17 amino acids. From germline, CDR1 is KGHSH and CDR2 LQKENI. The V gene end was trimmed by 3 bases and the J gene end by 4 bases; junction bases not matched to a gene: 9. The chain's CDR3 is CASSPRTGGGVNQPQHF. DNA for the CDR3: TGTGCCAGCTCACCCCGGACAGGGGGAGGGGTTAATCAGCCCCAGCATTTT.

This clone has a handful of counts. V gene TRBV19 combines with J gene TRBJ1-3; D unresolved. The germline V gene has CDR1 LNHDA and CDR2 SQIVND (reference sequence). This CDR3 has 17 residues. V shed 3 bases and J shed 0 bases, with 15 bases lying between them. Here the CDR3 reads CASSISTLPSSGNTIYF. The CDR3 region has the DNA TGTGCCAGTAGTATTTCGACGCTACCAAGCTCTGGAAACACCATATATTTT.

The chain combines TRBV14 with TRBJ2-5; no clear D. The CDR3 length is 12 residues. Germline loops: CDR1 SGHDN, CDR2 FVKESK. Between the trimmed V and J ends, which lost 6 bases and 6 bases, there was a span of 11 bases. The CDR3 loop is CASSPGVQTQYF. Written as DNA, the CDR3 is TGTGCCAGCAGTCCCGGAGTACAGACCCAGTACTTC.

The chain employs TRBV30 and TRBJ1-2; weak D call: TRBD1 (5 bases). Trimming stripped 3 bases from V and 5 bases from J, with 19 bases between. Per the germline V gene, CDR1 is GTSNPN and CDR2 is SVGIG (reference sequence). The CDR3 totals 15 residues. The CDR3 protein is CAWRDKIGQGYGYTF. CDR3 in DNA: TGTGCCTGGAGAGATAAAATAGGGCAGGGATATGGCTACACCTTC.

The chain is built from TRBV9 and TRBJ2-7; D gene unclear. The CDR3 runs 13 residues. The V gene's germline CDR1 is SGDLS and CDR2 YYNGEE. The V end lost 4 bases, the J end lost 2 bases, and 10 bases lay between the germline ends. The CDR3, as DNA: TGTGCCAGCAGCACGGATGGGGCCTACGAGCAGTACTTC. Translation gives CASSTDGAYEQYF.

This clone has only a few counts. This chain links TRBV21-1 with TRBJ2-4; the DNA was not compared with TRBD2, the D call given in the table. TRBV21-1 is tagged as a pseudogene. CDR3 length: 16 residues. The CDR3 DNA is TGTGCCAGCAGCAAAGGACCCCTAGCGGGGGAAAACATTCAGTACTTC. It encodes CASSKGPLAGENIQYF.

As DNA, the CDR3 is TGTGCCAGCTCACAATTTGGGCCCGGGACGGATCGAAACACCATATATTTT. Its protein is CASSQFGPGTDRNTIYF. The chain employs TRBV18 and TRBJ1-3; TRBD1 is a possible D gene (5 bases). V was pared by 4 bases and J by 5 bases, with 21 bases between. This CDR3 comprises 17 residues. Germline V CDR1 and CDR2: KGHSH, LQKENI.

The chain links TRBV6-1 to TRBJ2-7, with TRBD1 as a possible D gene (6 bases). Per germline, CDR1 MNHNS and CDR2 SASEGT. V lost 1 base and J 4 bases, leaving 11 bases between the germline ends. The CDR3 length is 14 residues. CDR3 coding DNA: TGTGCCAGCAGTGAAGGGACAGTTGTTTACGAGCAGTACTTC. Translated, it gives CASSEGTVVYEQYF.

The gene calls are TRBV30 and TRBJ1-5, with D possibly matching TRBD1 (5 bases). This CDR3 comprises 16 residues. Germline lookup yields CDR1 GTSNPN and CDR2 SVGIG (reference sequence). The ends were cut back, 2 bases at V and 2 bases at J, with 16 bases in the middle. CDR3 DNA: TGTGCCTGGAGTCCTCCGACCCTCAGGGGCAATCAGCCCCAGCATTTT. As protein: CAWSPPTLRGNQPQHF.

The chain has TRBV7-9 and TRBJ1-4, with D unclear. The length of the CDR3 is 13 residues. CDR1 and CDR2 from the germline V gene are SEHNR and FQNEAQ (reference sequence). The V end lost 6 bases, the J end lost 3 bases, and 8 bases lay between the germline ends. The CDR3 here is CASRRVANEKLFF. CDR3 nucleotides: TGTGCCAGCAGAAGGGTGGCTAATGAAAAACTGTTTTTT.

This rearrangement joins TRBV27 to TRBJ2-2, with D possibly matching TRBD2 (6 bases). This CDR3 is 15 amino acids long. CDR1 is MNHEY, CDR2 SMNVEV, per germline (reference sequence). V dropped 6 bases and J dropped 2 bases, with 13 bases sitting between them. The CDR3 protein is CASRKSGLNTGELFF. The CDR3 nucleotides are TGTGCCAGCAGAAAGTCAGGACTAAACACCGGGGAGCTGTTTTTT.

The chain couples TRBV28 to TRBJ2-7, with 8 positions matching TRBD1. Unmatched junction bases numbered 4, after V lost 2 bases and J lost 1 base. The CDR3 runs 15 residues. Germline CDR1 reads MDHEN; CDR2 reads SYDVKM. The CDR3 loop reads CASSLPGTGSYEQYF. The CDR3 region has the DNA TGTGCCAGCAGTTTACCCGGGACAGGATCCTACGAGCAGTACTTC. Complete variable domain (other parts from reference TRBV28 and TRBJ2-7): DVKVTQSSRYLVKRTGEKVFLECVQDMDHENMFWYRQDPGLGLRLIYFSYDVKMKEKGDIPEGYSVSREKKERFSLILESASTNQTSMYLCASSLPGTGSYEQYFGPGTRLTVT.

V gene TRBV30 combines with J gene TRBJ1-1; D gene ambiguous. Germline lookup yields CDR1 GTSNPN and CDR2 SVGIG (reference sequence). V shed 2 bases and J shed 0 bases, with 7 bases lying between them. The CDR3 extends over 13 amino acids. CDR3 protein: CAWSWALNTEAFF. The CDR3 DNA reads TGTGCCTGGAGTTGGGCCCTGAACACTGAAGCTTTCTTT.

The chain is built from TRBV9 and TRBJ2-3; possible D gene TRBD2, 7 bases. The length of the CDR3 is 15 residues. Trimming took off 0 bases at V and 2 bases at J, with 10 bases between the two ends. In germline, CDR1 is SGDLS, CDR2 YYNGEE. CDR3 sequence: CASSVGGGYTDTQYF. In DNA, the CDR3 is TGTGCCAGCAGCGTAGGCGGGGGCTACACAGATACGCAGTATTTT.

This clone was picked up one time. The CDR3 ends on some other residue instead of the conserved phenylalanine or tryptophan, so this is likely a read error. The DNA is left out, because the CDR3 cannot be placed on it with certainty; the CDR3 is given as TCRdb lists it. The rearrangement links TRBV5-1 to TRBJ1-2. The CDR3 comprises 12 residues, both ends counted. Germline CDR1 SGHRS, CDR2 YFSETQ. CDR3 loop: CASSFIRQGPAS.

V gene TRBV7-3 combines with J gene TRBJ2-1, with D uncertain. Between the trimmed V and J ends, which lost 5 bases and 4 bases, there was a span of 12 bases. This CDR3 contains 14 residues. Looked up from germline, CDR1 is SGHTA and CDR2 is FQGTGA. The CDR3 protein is CASSHHQGYNEQFF. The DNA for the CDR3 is TGTGCCAGCAGCCACCATCAAGGATACAATGAGCAGTTCTTC.